Below, 4 T cell receptor beta chains from the same sample are listed, as sequenced in a study of blood T cell repertoires in COVID-19. The repertoire was sequenced with immunoSEQ multiplex PCR; TCRdb's copy has only in-frame clones and lacks some. The table lists approximately 230,000 clones, roughly 88% of them singletons. Sequencing was performed on peripheral blood. All receptors come from an elderly man with acute or convalescent COVID-19.

The chain couples TRBV9 to TRBJ2-3; 9 bases are a match to TRBD1. The CDR3 is made up of 13 amino acids. V trimming: 2 bases; J trimming: 5 bases; junction bases outside the gene matches: 0. Germline V gives CDR1 SGDLS, CDR2 YYNGEE. CDR3 loop: CASSVDRGDTQYF. As DNA, the CDR3 is TGTGCCAGCAGCGTGGACAGGGGAGATACGCAGTATTTT.

The chain couples TRBV4-2 to TRBJ2-1; D might be TRBD2 (6 bases). The CDR3 is 14 amino acids. Germline assignment: CDR1 LGHNA and CDR2 YNFKEQ. V was pared by 0 bases and J by 10 bases, with 13 bases between. The CDR3 sequence: CASSQDAIAEEQFF. DNA for the CDR3: TGTGCCAGCAGCCAAGACGCCATAGCGGAAGAGCAGTTCTTC.

The chain recombines TRBV23-1 with TRBJ1-1; no firm D call. TRBV23-1 is flagged as an ORF with uncertain function. Deletions cut 8 bases from V and 1 base from J, with 8 bases between. The CDR3 sequence is 12 residues long. The CDR3, as DNA: TGCGCCAGCGTGGCGGGGAACACTGAAGCTTTCTTT. Protein: CASVAGNTEAFF.

The V and J genes are TRBV4-1 and TRBJ1-4, with D possibly being TRBD1 (5 bases). The CDR3 extends over 13 amino acids. Germline CDR1 MGHRA, CDR2 YSYEKL. Trimming left V 3 bases short and J 5 bases short, with 7 bases between. CDR3 sequence (DNA): TGCGCCAGCAGCCAGCAGGGAAATGAAAAACTGTTTTTT. It yields the protein CASSQQGNEKLFF.